The 11 T cell receptor beta chains listed next were all sequenced from one sample in a study of control samples from healthy donors and cancer patients. Sequencing was performed with immunoSEQ multiplex PCR; in TCRdb, only in-frame clones are kept and a portion is missing. This table holds fewer than 100,000 clones, 70% to 90% found once. Sequenced sample: blood. These TCRs come from a woman in her forties or fifties in good health.

The CDR3 protein is CASSTARAWGWVNTEAFF. The CDR3 bases are TGTGCCAGTAGTACCGCTCGCGCTTGGGGCTGGGTGAACACTGAAGCTTTCTTT. The chain combines TRBV19 with TRBJ1-1; possibly TRBD1 for D (5 bases). Trimming removed 4 bases from V and 0 bases from J, with 21 bases in between. The CDR3 runs 18 residues. Per the germline V gene, CDR1 is LNHDA and CDR2 is SQIVND (reference sequence).

The rearrangement uses TRBV5-1 and TRBJ2-3; D is undetermined. CDR1 is SGHRS, CDR2 YFSETQ, per germline. The CDR3 runs 14 residues. V was trimmed by 5 bases and J by 3 bases, leaving 13 bases between them. The DNA for the CDR3 is TGCGCCAGCAGTCAGTTGGTGTCAACAGATACGCAGTATTTT. Its protein is CASSQLVSTDTQYF.

This clone was counted a few times. The chain uses TRBV3-1 (or the pseudogene TRBV3-2) and TRBJ1-4; D possibly corresponds to TRBD1 (6 bases). This CDR3 has 15 amino acids. Germline loops: CDR1 LGHDT, CDR2 YNNKEL (reference sequence). Trimming shortened V by 0 bases and J by 8 bases, and 13 bases separated the two germline ends. CDR3 nucleotides: TGTGCCAGCAGCCAAGATCAAGGGGGGGACGAAAAACTGTTTTTT. Its protein is CASSQDQGGDEKLFF.

This clone appeared a few times. The chain links TRBV2 to TRBJ1-2, with D possibly TRBD1 on 5 matching bases. Looked up from germline, CDR1 is SNHLY and CDR2 is FYNNEI. This CDR3 comprises 14 residues. V was pared by 7 bases and J by 3 bases, with 15 bases between. This CDR3 reads CASTMTADDYGYTF. The CDR3 nucleotides read TGTGCCAGCACTATGACAGCTGACGACTATGGCTACACCTTC.

The chain joins TRBV30 to TRBJ1-2, with a weak D call TRBD1 (6 bases). V gave up 6 bases and J gave up 1 base, with 12 bases separating them. This CDR3 region has 13 residues. Germline CDR1 reads GTSNPN; CDR2 reads SVGIG (reference sequence). For the CDR3, the DNA is TGTGCCTGCGTCACAGGGAGTAACTATGGCTACACCTTC. This translates into CACVTGSNYGYTF.

V usage is TRBV2 and J usage is TRBJ1-5, with D uncertain. This CDR3 comprises 13 residues. The V gene's germline CDR1 is SNHLY and CDR2 FYNNEI. V was clipped by 7 bases and J by 3 bases, with 10 bases between them. The CDR3 sequence is CASNQQINQPQHF. CDR3 sequence (DNA): TGTGCCAGCAACCAACAAATCAATCAGCCCCAGCATTTT.

This clone was counted once. The chain carries TRBV18 and TRBJ1-3; TRBD1 might be the D (5 bases). V was shortened by 3 bases and J by 4 bases, with 10 bases between the two germline ends. Germline CDR1 and CDR2: KGHSH and LQKENI. The CDR3 runs to 14 residues. The CDR3 DNA follows: TGTGCCAGCTCACCCGGCCGGGGGGGAAACACCATATATTTT. Translated: CASSPGRGGNTIYF.

The chain carries TRBV5-3 and TRBJ1-5; perhaps TRBD1 as D (5 bases). TRBV5-3 belongs to the ORF category, with a function that is uncertain. The V gene lost 2 bases and the J gene lost 5 bases, with 17 bases spanning the gap. CDR3 size: 16 residues. DNA for the CDR3: TGTGCCAGAAGCTTACCGGGGACGCTGAATTATCAGCCCCAGCATTTT. As protein: CARSLPGTLNYQPQHF.

The chain uses TRBV30 and TRBJ1-2; 7 nucleotides align to TRBD1. The V segment lost 3 bases and the J segment 4 bases; nucleotides outside the gene matches: 8. This CDR3 is 14 amino acids long. Germline V gene lookup returns CDR1 GTSNPN and CDR2 SVGIG (reference sequence). CDR3 DNA sequence: TGTGCCTGGAGCGGAAACAGGGGAATCTATGGCTACACCTTC. Translation: CAWSGNRGIYGYTF.

The chain uses TRBV27 and TRBJ1-3; 7 bases agree with TRBD1. The germline V gene has CDR1 MNHEY and CDR2 SMNVEV (reference sequence). The CDR3 is made up of 13 amino acids. V shed 2 bases, J shed 7 bases, and the junction held 2 bases outside the gene matches. The CDR3 sequence is CASSLAGGNTIYF. CDR3 nucleotide sequence: TGTGCCAGCAGTTTAGCAGGGGGGAACACCATATATTTT.

The CDR3 DNA reads TGTGCCAGCAGCCCAGGCAGGGGGTTTTATTCACCCCTCCACTTT. It yields the protein CASSPGRGFYSPLHF. This rearrangement joins TRBV5-6 to TRBJ1-6; the match to TRBD1 covers 7 bases. The trim removed 4 bases at V and 8 bases at J, leaving 9 bases unmatched. The germline CDR1 and CDR2 sequences are SGHDT and YYEEEE. This CDR3 has 15 amino acids.